This record looks at one T cell receptor beta chain sequence and its context. Amplification of TCR beta CDR3 regions used RNA transcripts. Following a first-round RT-PCR that used HTBI primers, a second-round multiplex PCR was carried out. TCRdb processed the multiplex PCR reads anew with MiXCR; each CDR3 protein has one entry. This table has around 170,000 distinct CDR3 sequences, 37% appearing once. The entry originates in a study of Graves' ophthalmopathy and Graves' hyperthyroidism. The clonotype originates from a woman aged 35 to 49 with Graves' ophthalmopathy. Sequencing was carried out using peripheral blood.

The chain's CDR3 is CASSRTGTEETQYF. The CDR3 coding sequence is TGTGCCAGCAGCCGCACCGGGACAGAAGAGACCCAGTACTTC. The chain uses TRBV12-3 or TRBV12-4 and TRBJ2-5; the match to TRBD1 covers 7 bases. With V trimmed by 6 bases and J by 3 bases, 7 bases remained unmatched. The CDR3 consists of 14 residues.